Each of the 22 T cell receptor beta chains below was sequenced from the same sample in a study of technical replicates of blood from a handful of donors. Here immunoSEQ multiplex PCR was the method, and the copy in TCRdb shows in-frame clones only, minus some. This table has roughly 90,000 clones, 85% to 95% appearing once. The sequencing sample was made of T cells isolated from PBMCs. These receptors all stem from a human donor in good health.

The chain couples TRBV7-6 to TRBJ1-1; perhaps TRBD1 as D (6 bases). This CDR3 comprises 13 residues. The germline V gene has CDR1 SGHVS and CDR2 FNYEAQ. The V end was cut by 8 bases, the J end by 5 bases, with 15 bases between. The CDR3 sequence is CASALQGFTEAFF. In DNA, the CDR3 is TGTGCCAGCGCCCTACAGGGCTTTACTGAAGCTTTCTTT. Combining the CDR3 with reference TRBV7-6 and TRBJ1-1 gives the whole variable domain GAGVSQSPRYKVTKRGQDVALRCDPISGHVSLYWYRQALGQGPEFLTYFNYEAQQDKSGLPNDRFSAERPEGSISTLTIQRTEQRDSAMYRCASALQGFTEAFFGQGTRLTVV.

This chain connects TRBV13 to TRBJ2-5; 11 bases match TRBD2. The CDR3 is 17 residues long. V lost 0 bases to trimming and J lost 4 bases; unmatched junction nucleotides: 7. Germline loops: CDR1 PRHDT, CDR2 FYEKMQ (reference sequence). As DNA, the CDR3 is TGTGCCAGCAGCTTAGGCTTTAGCGGGGGGGCTGGAGAGACCCAGTACTTC. Amino acid sequence: CASSLGFSGGAGETQYF.

CDR3 DNA sequence: TGTGCCAGCAGGGGATGGGCGGGTCAAGAGACCCAGTACTTC. Encoded protein: CASRGWAGQETQYF. The V call is TRBV7-2, the J call TRBJ2-5, with D possibly TRBD2 on 5 matching bases. Trimming took off 6 bases at V and 2 bases at J, with 13 bases between the two ends. The CDR3 length is 14 residues. Looked up from germline, CDR1 is SGHTA and CDR2 is FQGNSA.

This chain uses TRBV13 with TRBJ2-5; weak D call: TRBD2 (6 bases). CDR1 PRHDT and CDR2 FYEKMQ come from the germline V gene (reference sequence). CDR3 size: 16 residues. V lost 4 bases and J 1 base, leaving 16 bases between the germline ends. Here the CDR3 reads CASSSAYLASQETQYF. The CDR3 region has the DNA TGTGCCAGCAGCTCGGCCTACCTAGCGAGCCAAGAGACCCAGTACTTC.

V usage is TRBV30 and J usage is TRBJ2-3; maybe TRBD2 (6 bases). V lost 4 bases, J lost 0 bases, and 14 bases lay in between. This CDR3 has 15 residues. The germline gives CDR1 GTSNPN, CDR2 SVGIG (reference sequence). The CDR3 reads CAWTVRGLSTDTQYF. The CDR3 DNA follows: TGTGCCTGGACCGTGAGGGGACTCAGCACAGATACGCAGTATTTT.

This clone was counted a few times. J is TRBJ1-1 and V is TRBV30, with TRBD1 matching 8 bases. Germline-derived CDR1 and CDR2 are GTSNPN and SVGIG (reference sequence). The CDR3 length is 15 residues. J lost 0 bases, V lost 4 bases, and 7 bases had no gene match. The DNA of the CDR3 is TGTGCCTGGACCGTTGGACAGGGCTTGAACACTGAAGCTTTCTTT. This gives the protein CAWTVGQGLNTEAFF.

The gene calls are TRBV5-1 and TRBJ2-1; 14 bases map to TRBD2. CDR3 size: 16 residues. V was clipped by 4 bases and J by 9 bases; unmatched bases: 9. Per germline, CDR1 SGHRS and CDR2 YFSETQ. CDR3 in amino acids: CASSLATSGRAVEQFF. CDR3 DNA sequence: TGCGCCAGCAGCCTGGCGACTAGCGGGAGGGCCGTTGAGCAGTTCTTC. Based on the CDR3 plus reference TRBV5-1 and TRBJ2-1, the full variable domain is KAGVTQTPRYLIKTRGQQVTLSCSPISGHRSVSWYQQTPGQGLQFLFEYFSETQRNKGNFPGRFSGRQFSNSRSEMNVSTLELGDSALYLCASSLATSGRAVEQFFGPGTRLTVL.

The gene calls are TRBV28 and TRBJ2-7; D perhaps matches TRBD1 (6 bases). Trimming took 7 bases from V and 6 from J, leaving 13 bases between them. The CDR3 length is 12 residues. Looked up from germline, CDR1 is MDHEN and CDR2 is SYDVKM. CDR3 protein: CASISTGFEQYF. The CDR3 DNA follows: TGTGCCAGCATCTCCACAGGGTTCGAGCAGTACTTC. Drawing the rest from reference TRBV28 and TRBJ2-7, the complete variable domain is DVKVTQSSRYLVKRTGEKVFLECVQDMDHENMFWYRQDPGLGLRLIYFSYDVKMKEKGDIPEGYSVSREKKERFSLILESASTNQTSMYLCASISTGFEQYFGPGTRLTVT.

V is TRBV19 and J is TRBJ2-2; possibly TRBD1 for D (5 bases). The V and J ends lost 1 base and 1 base respectively, with 10 bases between them. The CDR3 has 16 amino acids. Germline CDR1 and CDR2: LNHDA and SQIVND (reference sequence). CDR3 DNA sequence: TGTGCCAGTAGTATAGCAACAGGCTTGAACACCGGGGAGCTGTTTTTT. Translation gives CASSIATGLNTGELFF.

This clone came up once. V and J are TRBV16 and TRBJ2-1; 9 nucleotides line up with TRBD2. This CDR3 contains 16 residues. V was clipped by 3 bases and J by 7 bases; unmatched bases: 10. Germline V lookup: CDR1 KGHSY, CDR2 FQNENV. The CDR3: CASSHPAGGRGNEQFF. CDR3 DNA sequence: TGTGCCAGCAGCCACCCAGCGGGGGGCCGTGGGAATGAGCAGTTCTTC.

The CDR3 DNA is TGTGCCTGGAGGGACAGGGCCTCGAGCAATGAGCAGTTCTTC. Protein: CAWRDRASSNEQFF. The chain is built from TRBV30 and TRBJ2-1, with 8 nucleotides matching TRBD1. This CDR3 comprises 14 residues. J gave up 6 bases and V 3 bases, and 7 bases lay outside the gene matches. Germline CDR1 is GTSNPN and CDR2 is SVGIG (reference sequence).

The chain combines TRBV6-1 with TRBJ2-7; D might be TRBD2 (6 bases). The germline CDR1 and CDR2 sequences are MNHNS and SASEGT. There are 14 residues in the CDR3. Trimming took 7 bases from V and 3 from J, leaving 16 bases between them. The CDR3 protein is CASNGAATSYEQYF. DNA of the CDR3: TGTGCCAGCAATGGAGCGGCGACTAGCTACGAGCAGTACTTC.

The rearrangement uses TRBV4-1 and TRBJ2-5; a weak D match, TRBD2 (7 bases). Trimming stripped 5 bases from V and 2 bases from J, with 18 bases between. CDR3 length: 16 residues. Germline loops: CDR1 MGHRA, CDR2 YSYEKL. The CDR3 loop is CASSVGTGRGQETQYF. The CDR3 nucleotides are TGCGCCAGCAGCGTAGGAACAGGGAGGGGGCAAGAGACCCAGTACTTC.

The genes are TRBV15 and TRBJ2-1; D remains unclear. Looked up from germline, CDR1 is LNHNV and CDR2 is YYDKDF (reference sequence). V was clipped by 4 bases and J by 4 bases, with 2 bases between them. There are 11 residues in the CDR3. For the CDR3, the DNA is TGTGCCACCAGCACGTACAATGAGCAGTTCTTC. Translation: CATSTYNEQFF.

The V gene is TRBV5-1, the J gene TRBJ2-7, with TRBD1 identical over 10 bases. Germline V CDR1 and CDR2: SGHRS, YFSETQ. CDR3 length: 18 residues. V lost 0 bases and J lost 0; bases outside the gene matches: 9. The CDR3 region is CASSLGGTGDRGSYEQYF. DNA of the CDR3: TGCGCCAGCAGCTTGGGAGGGACGGGGGACAGGGGCTCCTACGAGCAGTACTTC.

The chain links TRBV7-9 to TRBJ2-7, with TRBD2 matching 8 bases. Germline V gene lookup returns CDR1 SEHNR and CDR2 FQNEAQ (reference sequence). The CDR3 runs to 12 residues. V lost 7 bases and J lost 6; bases outside the gene matches: 5. The CDR3 DNA is TGTGCCAGCACCGGGAGGGGGGCCGAGCAGTACTTC. This translates into CASTGRGAEQYF.

The V gene is TRBV18, the J gene TRBJ2-3, with 8 nucleotides matching TRBD1. Germline V gives CDR1 KGHSH, CDR2 LQKENI. There are 16 residues in the CDR3. V shed 3 bases, J shed 3 bases, and the junction held 8 bases outside the gene matches. Here the CDR3 reads CASSPIIQGVTDTQYF. The CDR3 DNA is TGTGCCAGCTCACCCATCATACAGGGGGTTACAGATACGCAGTATTTT.

V gene TRBV5-1 combines with J gene TRBJ1-1, with 8 bases lining up with TRBD1. The ends lost 3 bases at V and 5 bases at J; junction bases unmatched: 9. Germline V lookup: CDR1 SGHRS, CDR2 YFSETQ. This CDR3 is 15 amino acids long. CDR3 loop: CASSYLGQGLTEAFF. The DNA of the CDR3 is TGCGCCAGCAGCTACCTCGGACAGGGCTTAACTGAAGCTTTCTTT.

The chain combines TRBV6-1 with TRBJ1-1; a possible D gene is TRBD1 (6 bases). The CDR3 is 13 residues long. The germline V and J ends were trimmed by 1 base and 8 bases, with 11 bases remaining between them. Germline CDR1 MNHNS, CDR2 SASEGT. Here the CDR3 reads CASSEGDTGEAFF. The CDR3 bases are TGTGCCAGCAGTGAAGGGGACACGGGAGAAGCTTTCTTT.

This rearrangement joins TRBV9 to TRBJ2-7; the match to TRBD2 covers 8 bases. Germline values: CDR1 SGDLS, CDR2 YYNGEE. The CDR3 contains 15 residues. V gave up 0 bases and J gave up 4 bases; unmatched junction bases: 6. The CDR3, as DNA: TGTGCCAGCAGCGTAGAGACTAGCGCTCGTTACGAGCAGTACTTC. Residues: CASSVETSARYEQYF.

The CDR3 region is CATSRDGTSYEQYF. The CDR3 DNA reads as TGTGCCACCAGCAGAGATGGGACTTCCTACGAGCAGTACTTC. The gene calls are TRBV15 and TRBJ2-7; D might be TRBD2 (6 bases). The length of the CDR3 is 14 residues. With 0 bases removed from V and 1 base from J, the gap between germline ends came to 7 bases. The V gene's germline CDR1 is LNHNV and CDR2 YYDKDF (reference sequence).

J is TRBJ2-3 and V is TRBV19; D is undetermined. Germline V gene lookup returns CDR1 LNHDA and CDR2 SQIVND (reference sequence). This CDR3 is built from 13 residues. Trimming took 8 bases from V and 2 from J, leaving 11 bases between them. The CDR3: CASDSGDTDTQYF. CDR3 nucleotide sequence: TGTGCCAGTGATTCCGGTGACACAGATACGCAGTATTTT.